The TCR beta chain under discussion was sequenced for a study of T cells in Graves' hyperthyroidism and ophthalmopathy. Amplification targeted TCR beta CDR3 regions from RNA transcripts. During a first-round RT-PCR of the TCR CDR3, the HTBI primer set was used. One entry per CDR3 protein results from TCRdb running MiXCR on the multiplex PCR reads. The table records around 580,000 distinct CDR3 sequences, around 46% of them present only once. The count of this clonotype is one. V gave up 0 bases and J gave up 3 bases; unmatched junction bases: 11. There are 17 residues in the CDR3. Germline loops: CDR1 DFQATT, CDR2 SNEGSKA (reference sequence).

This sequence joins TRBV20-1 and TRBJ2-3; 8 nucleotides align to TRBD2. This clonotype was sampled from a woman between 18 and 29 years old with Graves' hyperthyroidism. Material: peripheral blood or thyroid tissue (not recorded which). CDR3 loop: CSARDRRPSGRTDTQYF. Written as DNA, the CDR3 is TGCAGTGCTAGAGATCGGCGGCCAAGCGGGAGAACAGATACGCAGTATTTT.